This record concerns one TCR beta chain sequence. The CDR3 consists of 15 residues. V trimming: 4 bases; J trimming: 6 bases; junction bases outside the gene matches: 6. Germline CDR1 reads MGHRA; CDR2 reads YSYEKL. TCRdb processed the RT-PCR reads anew with MiXCR; each CDR3 protein has one entry. Here the sample spans about 700,000 distinct CDR3 sequences, 14% being singletons. The chain carries TRBV4-1 and TRBJ1-6; 7 bases agree with TRBD1. The sequenced sample consisted of memory CD4+ T cells from blood. The origin of this receptor is a female donor in good health, serving as a healthy control. DNA of the CDR3: TGCGCCAGCAGCCCTCCGGACAGGAGTAATTCACCCCTCCACTTT. This encodes CASSPPDRSNSPLHF.